Included here is one TCR beta chain sequence, with context. It lacks a known antigen. Base qualities are missing; no much larger clone stands one base away. This record belongs to a study of T cell responses to AZD1222 COVID-19 vaccine (dated by TCRdb to about 2021). In the study overall: AZD1222 recipients with second doses at about 4 weeks or about 12 weeks were pooled, because spike-specific TCR depth and breadth did not differ between schedules. TCR sequencing was performed for 230 to 250 trial participants, of whom about 200 were given two doses of AZD1222 and approximately 25 were given two doses of MenACWY control vaccine. Enrollment into the trials was organized by age into subgroups of 18-55, 56-69 and 70-plus years, and those subgroups contained 148, 28 and 57 TCR-sequenced participants, respectively.

The CDR3 regions of human TCRbeta chains were subjected to immunosequencing. In the paper's pipeline: Repertoire TCRs were matched against a reference library of SARS-CoV-2-specific TCRs generated with the MIRA antigen-specificity platform. Breadth was defined as the fraction of unique TCRs that were SARS-CoV-2-associated, and depth was defined as the fraction of total T cells that were SARS-CoV-2-associated. Each spike-specific TCR was assigned to its reactive spike region and to a CD4 or CD8 class using the MIRA data. Log10-transformed breadth and depth values were compared by one-way ANOVA with Sidak's multiple comparisons tests. TCRdb's version of the immuneACCESS table is confined to in-frame rearrangements and falls short of the full clone set. An unresolved V gene accounts for under half of the shortfall where checked; the remainder is of unknown origin. D and trimming were read from the DNA, whereas the V and J calls and clone size are those reported in that table. The sample yields more than 110,000 clones; 70% to 90% were counted once. The ten largest clones capture 5% to 6.5% of the sample.

The time point label of this sample denotes: baseline before first vaccination. The vaccinee samples were drawn from two UK trials, COV001 and COV002, one of which was a single-blind randomized controlled phase 2/3 trial testing AZD1222 (ChAdOx1 nCoV-19) in healthy adults. For TCRbeta chain sequencing, PBMC samples from trial participants were taken at day 0 and at day 28 after the second dose. Results and caveats for the whole study, not just this receptor: Participants were mostly white British, with more females than males. The authors suggested clonal diversity may have been underestimated. Vaccine-associated CD4 TCRs spanned the whole spike protein, with dominant responses in regions 160-218 and 743-854. Conclusions about previously exposed vaccinees are limited because only six or seven AZD1222 recipients were SARS-CoV-2 seropositive at baseline. No day 14 peak-response samples were available, so repertoires were characterized only after the peak T cell response. After two AZD1222 doses, both the breadth and the depth of spike-specific TCRs were significantly higher than at day 0 and than in MenACWY recipients. The 56-69-year group was small, and its depth increase did not reach significance, likely because of low power. Reportedly, close to half of the unique spike-specific TCRs recognized epitopes lying outside the regions that are mutated in the B.1.351 and B.1.1.7 variants.

The clonotype was recovered from an adult in good health. Sample: peripheral blood, taken on day 0 of AZD1222 vaccination.

The nucleotide sequence is TGTGCCAGCAGCTTAGGCGGCGATGTGCTGGATTCACCCCTCCACTTT. It translates to CASSLGGDVLDSPLHF. The chain was built from TRBV7-3 and TRBJ1-6; confidence is insufficient to name the D gene. The trim is 2 bases for V and 8 bases for J, with a gap of 16 bases between the germline ends. In the germline V gene, CDR1 corresponds to SGHTA and CDR2 to FQGTGA. Reading from cysteine to phenylalanine, the CDR3 counts 16 amino acids. The entry retains the CDR3 DNA only, 48 bases that are in frame from base 1.